Below are 26 T cell receptor beta chains sequenced from a single sample in a study of blood T cells in healthy people across ages. The use of a sample-barcoded 5' primer and a J-beta primer mix characterized a second PCR of roughly 7 to 12 cycles. TCRdb reprocessed the 5' RACE reads with MiXCR, giving one entry per CDR3 protein. The table records about 400,000 distinct CDR3 sequences, about 49% of them present only once. The specimen sequenced was blood. Receptors originate from a man between 60 and 75 years old in good health.

J is TRBJ2-5 and V is TRBV27; no clear D gene. The CDR3 totals 13 residues. Trimming stripped 8 bases from V and 0 bases from J, with 10 bases between. Germline V gene data show CDR1 as MNHEY and CDR2 as SMNVEV (reference sequence). The CDR3 DNA reads as TGTGCCAGCCGATCTGTTAACCAAGAGACCCAGTACTTC. This encodes CASRSVNQETQYF.

This clonotype was seen more than once but under ten times. V and J are TRBV7-2 and TRBJ2-5; D gene ambiguous. Trimming removed 5 bases from V and 5 bases from J, with 12 bases in between. The CDR3 has 13 residues. Germline V gene data show CDR1 as SGHTA and CDR2 as FQGNSA. CDR3 region: CASSTVSRETQYF. Written as DNA, the CDR3 is TGTGCCAGCAGCACCGTTTCCCGGGAGACCCAGTACTTC.

This clonotype was seen ten or more times. This chain connects TRBV29-1 to TRBJ2-1; the D gene is possibly TRBD1 (6 bases). Trimming stripped 6 bases from V and 4 bases from J, with 10 bases between. Germline CDR1 reads SQVTM; CDR2 reads ANQGSEA. The CDR3 is 12 amino acids. For the CDR3, the DNA is TGCAGCGTACTACAGGGATACAATGAGCAGTTCTTC. Its translation is CSVLQGYNEQFF.

The V call is TRBV5-1, the J call TRBJ2-5, with D possibly being TRBD1 (6 bases). The V gene's germline CDR1 is SGHRS and CDR2 YFSETQ. V lost 4 bases to trimming and J lost 1 base, with 11 bases between them. The CDR3 loop spans 14 amino acids. The CDR3 loop reads CASSPQGLQETQYF. DNA of the CDR3: TGCGCCAGCAGCCCACAGGGTCTCCAAGAGACCCAGTACTTC. Looking up the rest from reference TRBV5-1 and TRBJ2-5 gives the full variable domain: KAGVTQTPRYLIKTRGQQVTLSCSPISGHRSVSWYQQTPGQGLQFLFEYFSETQRNKGNFPGRFSGRQFSNSRSEMNVSTLELGDSALYLCASSPQGLQETQYFGPGTRLLVL.

V gene TRBV5-1 combines with J gene TRBJ2-1; D possibly uses TRBD1 or TRBD2 (5 bases each). Trimming pared 1 base from V and 7 bases from J, leaving 12 bases between. The CDR3 has 14 residues. Germline CDR1 is SGHRS and CDR2 is YFSETQ. CDR3 sequence: CASSLRLGDNEQFF. The CDR3 nucleotides are TGCGCCAGCAGCTTGAGGCTGGGGGATAATGAGCAGTTCTTC.

This clonotype came up a few times. The chain is built from TRBV10-1 and TRBJ2-4; TRBD1 matches at 7 bases. The CDR3 totals 13 residues. V lost 6 bases to trimming and J lost 5 bases; unmatched junction nucleotides: 4. Germline V gives CDR1 WNHNN, CDR2 SYGVQD (reference sequence). The CDR3 reads CASSNDRENIQYF. DNA of the CDR3: TGCGCCAGCAGCAACGACAGGGAAAACATTCAGTACTTC.

This clonotype was observed many times. The chain joins TRBV20-1 to TRBJ2-1; D unresolved. The J call may be in error: the DNA end matches TRBJ2-7 better. CDR1 DFQATT and CDR2 SNEGSKA come from the germline V gene (reference sequence). The CDR3 is made up of 14 amino acids. CDR3 DNA sequence: TGCAGTGCTAGGATCGGCGGCCCCTACAATGAGCAGTACTTC. Its protein is CSARIGGPYNEQYF.

This chain joins TRBV6-6 and TRBJ1-2; possible D gene TRBD1, 5 bases. Trimming took 0 bases from V and 6 from J, leaving 14 bases between them. In germline, CDR1 is MNHNY, CDR2 SVGAGI (reference sequence). The CDR3 spans 15 residues. The CDR3 is CASSYSIQGAHGYTF. DNA of the CDR3: TGTGCCAGCAGTTACTCGATACAAGGGGCGCATGGCTACACCTTC.

This chain joins TRBV4-3 and TRBJ2-7, with D perhaps matching TRBD1 (6 bases). This CDR3 has 14 amino acids. V lost 2 bases to trimming and J lost 1 base, with 9 bases between them. Germline CDR1 reads LGHNA; CDR2 reads YSLEER. The CDR3 nucleotides read TGCGCCAGCAGCCAATCACAGGGATCCTACGAGCAGTACTTC. This gives the protein CASSQSQGSYEQYF.

The V gene is TRBV20-1, the J gene TRBJ2-7, with TRBD2 matching over 16 bases. CDR1 DFQATT and CDR2 SNEGSKA come from the germline V gene (reference sequence). The CDR3 runs to 18 residues. The V gene end was trimmed by 2 bases and the J gene end by 2 bases; junction bases not matched to a gene: 9. The CDR3 region is CSARIGGTSGRATYEQYF. As DNA, the CDR3 is TGCAGTGCTAGAATCGGCGGGACTAGCGGGAGGGCGACCTACGAGCAGTACTTC.

On this clonotype: It may be a read error: a sequence one base away is much more abundant. The chain is built from TRBV27 and TRBJ2-6; D is unresolved. Germline loops: CDR1 MNHEY, CDR2 SMNVEV (reference sequence). V was shortened by 0 bases and J by 4 bases, with 16 bases between the two germline ends. The CDR3 has 18 residues. The CDR3 protein is CASSLSGAISSGANVLTF. The CDR3, as DNA: TGTGCCAGCAGTTTATCTGGTGCTATCTCCTCCGGGGCCAACGTCCTGACTTTC.

This clonotype was seen just once. This chain uses TRBV5-1 with TRBJ2-5; 9 nucleotides agree with TRBD2. Losses at the gene ends were 4 bases for V and 5 bases for J; bases not matched to a gene: 6. CDR1 SGHRS and CDR2 YFSETQ come from the germline V gene. The CDR3 covers 14 residues. The CDR3 loop is CASSTLSGGETQYF. Written as DNA, the CDR3 is TGCGCCAGCAGCACCTTAAGCGGGGGGGAGACCCAGTACTTC.

V usage is TRBV6-2 or TRBV6-3 and J usage is TRBJ2-7; 7 positions agree with TRBD1. The CDR3 extends over 14 amino acids. Germline lookup yields CDR1 MNHEY and CDR2 SVGEGT. The V segment lost 7 bases and the J segment 2 bases; nucleotides outside the gene matches: 8. The CDR3 DNA is TGTGCCAGCATTCCGACAGGGCAGCCCTACGAGCAGTACTTC. This sequence encodes CASIPTGQPYEQYF.

This rearrangement joins TRBV28 to TRBJ1-6, with 7 bases matching TRBD1. Germline CDR1 and CDR2: MDHEN and SYDVKM. V dropped 5 bases and J dropped 8; count of bases not matched to a gene: 9. The CDR3 extends over 15 amino acids. The DNA for the CDR3 is TGTGCCAGCAGTCCCGCGACAGGGAATTATTCACCCCTCCACTTT. It is translated as CASSPATGNYSPLHF.

This clonotype was observed a single time. V gene TRBV4-3 combines with J gene TRBJ1-2, with 9 bases matching TRBD1. The CDR3 consists of 16 residues. The germline CDR1 and CDR2 sequences are LGHNA and YSLEER. J gave up 6 bases and V 4 bases, and 12 bases lay outside the gene matches. CDR3 coding DNA: TGCGCCAGCAGCCGAAAGGGGGTGACAGGGGGAGATGGCTACACCTTC. It yields the protein CASSRKGVTGGDGYTF.

This clonotype was seen more than once but under ten times. J is TRBJ2-7 and V is TRBV11-2; D perhaps matches TRBD2 (7 bases). The CDR3 has 16 amino acids. Trimming took 0 bases from V and 4 from J, leaving 16 bases between them. The germline gives CDR1 SGHAT, CDR2 FQNNGV. The CDR3 DNA reads TGTGCCAGCAGCTTAGACCGGTGGGGGGGCCGATACGAGCAGTACTTC. This sequence encodes CASSLDRWGGRYEQYF.

This chain joins TRBV29-1 and TRBJ2-4; 7 nucleotides align to TRBD1. The end of the DNA aligns better with TRBJ2-7, so the J call may be wrong. CDR1 is SQVTM, CDR2 ANQGSEA, per germline. This CDR3 has 12 residues. The CDR3 region is CSVERGQYEQYF. The CDR3 DNA sequence: TGCAGCGTTGAAAGGGGGCAGTACGAGCAGTACTTC.

The DNA for the CDR3 is TGCGCCAGCAGCCAAGATATTGTTGGAGATACGCAGTATTTT. Translating gives CASSQDIVGDTQYF. V gene TRBV4-3 combines with J gene TRBJ2-3; no clear D. V lost 0 bases to trimming and J lost 5 bases, with 9 bases between them. This CDR3 is 14 amino acids long. Germline-derived CDR1 and CDR2 are LGHNA and YSLEER.

The rearrangement joins TRBV3-1 to TRBJ2-5; D might be TRBD1 (5 bases). CDR1 is LGHDT and CDR2 is YNNKEL in the germline V gene (reference sequence). The CDR3 extends over 15 amino acids. V shed 3 bases and J shed 4 bases, with 15 bases lying between them. DNA of the CDR3: TGTGCCAGCAGCCAGTGGGGCCCCCGAGGAGAGACCCAGTACTTC. This translates into CASSQWGPRGETQYF.

The chain links TRBV11-1 to TRBJ1-2, with D tentatively TRBD1 (5 bases). Looked up from germline, CDR1 is SGHAT and CDR2 is FQDESV (reference sequence). CDR3 length equals 13 residues. Trimming stripped 5 bases from V and 12 bases from J, with 19 bases between. The CDR3 DNA reads TGTGCCAGCAGCCCCGACGGGACTTATCGTCACACCTTC. As protein: CASSPDGTYRHTF.

This rearrangement joins TRBV6-5 to TRBJ2-5; D ambiguous. TRBJ2-7 matches the DNA end more closely, so the J call is doubtful. Germline-derived CDR1 and CDR2 are MNHEY and SVGAGI. This CDR3 comprises 15 residues. The CDR3 DNA reads as TGTGCCAGCAGTTACGGTCACTCCAGCAGATACGAGCAGTACTTC. It specifies CASSYGHSSRYEQYF.

Only a few counts were recorded for this clonotype. This chain joins TRBV11-1 and TRBJ2-1; no reliable D call. This CDR3 is 15 amino acids long. Germline CDR1 is SGHAT and CDR2 is FQDESV (reference sequence). With 5 bases removed from V and 6 bases from J, the gap between germline ends came to 17 bases. CDR3 sequence (DNA): TGTGCCAGCAGCCGCGGTGCCAAGTCGACCAATGAGCAGTTCTTC. Its translation is CASSRGAKSTNEQFF. Supplemented by reference TRBV11-1 and TRBJ2-1, the full variable domain reads EAEVAQSPRYKITEKSQAVAFWCDPISGHATLYWYRQILGQGPELLVQFQDESVVDDSQLPKDRFSAERLKGVDSTLKIQPAELGDSAMYLCASSRGAKSTNEQFFGPGTRLTVL.

The genes are TRBV10-3 and TRBJ2-5; weak D call: TRBD2 (6 bases). This CDR3 has 16 amino acids. Germline CDR1 reads ENHRY; CDR2 reads SYGVKD. V lost 1 base and J lost 2, with 14 bases in between. Here the CDR3 reads CAISEWGGVSQETQYF. The CDR3 DNA sequence: TGTGCCATCAGTGAGTGGGGAGGAGTGAGTCAAGAGACCCAGTACTTC.

This clonotype occurred many times. V and J are TRBV4-2 and TRBJ2-4, with D unclear. This CDR3 is built from 16 residues. With 4 bases removed from V and 3 bases from J, the gap between germline ends came to 16 bases. Germline V gives CDR1 LGHNA, CDR2 YNFKEQ. The CDR3 region is CASSPQGTEDKNIQYF. CDR3 in DNA: TGTGCCAGCAGCCCTCAAGGTACTGAGGACAAAAACATTCAGTACTTC.

This clonotype was observed a handful of times. The V and J genes are TRBV30 and TRBJ2-5; no reliable D call. The DNA matches TRBJ2-7 better at its end, which makes the J call doubtful. Germline V gives CDR1 GTSNPN, CDR2 SVGIG (reference sequence). The CDR3 sequence is 12 residues long. The chain's CDR3 is CAWSHGANEQYF. In DNA form, the CDR3 reads TGTGCCTGGAGTCACGGCGCAAACGAGCAGTACTTC.

The chain has TRBV4-2 and TRBJ1-3, with TRBD1 as a possible D gene (5 bases). V was shortened by 1 base and J by 0 bases, with 7 bases between the two germline ends. Germline assignment: CDR1 LGHNA and CDR2 YNFKEQ. The CDR3 sequence is 15 residues long. The CDR3 DNA follows: TGTGCCAGCAGCCAAGGCAGGGACTCTGGAAACACCATATATTTT. This encodes CASSQGRDSGNTIYF.